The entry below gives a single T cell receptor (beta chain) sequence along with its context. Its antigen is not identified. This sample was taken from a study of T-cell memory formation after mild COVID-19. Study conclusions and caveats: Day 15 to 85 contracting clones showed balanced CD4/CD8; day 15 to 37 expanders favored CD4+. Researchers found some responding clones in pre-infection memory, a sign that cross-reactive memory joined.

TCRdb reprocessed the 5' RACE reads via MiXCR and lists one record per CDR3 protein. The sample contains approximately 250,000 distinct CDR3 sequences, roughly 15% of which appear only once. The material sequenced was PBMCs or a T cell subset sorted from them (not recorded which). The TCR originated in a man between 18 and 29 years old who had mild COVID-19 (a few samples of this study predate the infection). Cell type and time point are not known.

CDR3 sequence: CASSYSGRDNEQFF. The CDR3 DNA follows: TGTGCCAGCAGTTACTCGGGGCGGGACAATGAGCAGTTCTTC. The J gene is TRBJ2-1, the V gene TRBV6-5; TRBD1 or TRBD2 may be the D gene (5 bases each). Germline-derived CDR1 and CDR2 are MNHEY and SVGAGI. This CDR3 is 14 amino acids long. Trimming pared 0 bases from V and 5 bases from J, leaving 8 bases between.